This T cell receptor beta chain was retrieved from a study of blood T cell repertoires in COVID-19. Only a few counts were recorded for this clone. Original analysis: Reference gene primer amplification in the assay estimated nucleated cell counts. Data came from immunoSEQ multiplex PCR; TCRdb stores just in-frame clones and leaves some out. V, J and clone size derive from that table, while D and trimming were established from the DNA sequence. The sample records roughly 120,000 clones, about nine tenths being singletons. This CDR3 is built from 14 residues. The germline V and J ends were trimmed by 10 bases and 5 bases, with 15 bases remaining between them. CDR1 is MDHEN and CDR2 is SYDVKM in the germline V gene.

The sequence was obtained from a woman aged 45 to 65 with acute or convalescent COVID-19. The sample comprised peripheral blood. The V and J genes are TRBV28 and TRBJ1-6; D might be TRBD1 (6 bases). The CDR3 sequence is CATGWGRNNSPLHF. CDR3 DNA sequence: TGTGCCACCGGGTGGGGGCGGAATAATTCACCCCTCCACTTT.